The T cell receptor (beta chain) described here comes from a study of T cell repertoires in cytomegalovirus infection (dated by TCRdb to the late 2010s). At the level of the whole study: Alongside well-studied HLA-B-restricted epitopes, the peptide stimulations were aimed at recently identified HLA-C-restricted CMV epitopes, whose presentation resists viral immunomodulation. Donor HLA type was relevant to the analysis, because carriage of CMV infection together with the matching HLA type was indicated by public TCR beta signatures. Overall study outcomes, separate from this receptor: In the ex vivo response, HLA-C-restricted CMV-specific TCR beta clonotypes were dominant, and in two of eight donors the single most frequent clonotype came from this HLA-C-restricted group. In both this cohort and an independent roughly 330-donor cohort, the cumulative frequency of public TCR beta family members distinguished carriers of CMV infection plus the relevant HLA type.

From cysteine to phenylalanine, the CDR3 is 16 amino acids long. Solely the CDR3 DNA is kept, with 48 bases framed from the first base. CDR1 and CDR2, looked up from the germline V gene (reference sequence), are LNHDA and SQIVND. Trimming takes 5 bases from V and 4 bases from J, and the germline ends sit 18 bases apart. Read against the paper, the sample's treatment or condition label means: in vitro stimulation with specific CMV peptide epitopes to enrich CMV-specific T cells. This clonotype was detected only once. This clone's antigen is unknown. Per-base qualities were not stored, and no clone one base away is much larger. Weak support is all one read offers. Sequenced on an Illumina HiSeq 1500. Starting from the raw public reads, TCRdb applied fastp trimming at Q25, assembled clones with MiXCR and retained in-frame beta chains. Duplicate CDR3 protein sequences are folded into a single record with the most common DNA and genes. The sample table shows around 800,000 distinct CDR3 sequences, and about 31% are seen once. 9.5% to 15% of the sample goes to the ten largest clones.

The source material was cultured CD8+ T cells from PBMCs, sampled from culture after CMV antigen stimulation. The chain links TRBV19 with TRBJ1-5; the D gene is perhaps TRBD1, from 6 matching bases. This TCR came from a human donor in good health (CMV status not recorded). Some clones in this sample may be carry-over from other donors' samples. The CDR3 region: CASSPVAGVLNQPQHF. Here is the DNA: TGTGCCAGTAGTCCCGTGGCAGGGGTTCTTAATCAGCCCCAGCATTTT. Outside the CDR3, residues come from the reference TRBV19 and TRBJ1-5 proteins, so the full variable domain is: DGGITQSPKYLFRKEGQNVTLSCEQNLNHDAMYWYRQDPGQGLRLIYYSQIVNDFQKGDIAEGYSVSREKKESFPLTVTSAQKNPTAFYLCASSPVAGVLNQPQHFGDGTRLSIL.